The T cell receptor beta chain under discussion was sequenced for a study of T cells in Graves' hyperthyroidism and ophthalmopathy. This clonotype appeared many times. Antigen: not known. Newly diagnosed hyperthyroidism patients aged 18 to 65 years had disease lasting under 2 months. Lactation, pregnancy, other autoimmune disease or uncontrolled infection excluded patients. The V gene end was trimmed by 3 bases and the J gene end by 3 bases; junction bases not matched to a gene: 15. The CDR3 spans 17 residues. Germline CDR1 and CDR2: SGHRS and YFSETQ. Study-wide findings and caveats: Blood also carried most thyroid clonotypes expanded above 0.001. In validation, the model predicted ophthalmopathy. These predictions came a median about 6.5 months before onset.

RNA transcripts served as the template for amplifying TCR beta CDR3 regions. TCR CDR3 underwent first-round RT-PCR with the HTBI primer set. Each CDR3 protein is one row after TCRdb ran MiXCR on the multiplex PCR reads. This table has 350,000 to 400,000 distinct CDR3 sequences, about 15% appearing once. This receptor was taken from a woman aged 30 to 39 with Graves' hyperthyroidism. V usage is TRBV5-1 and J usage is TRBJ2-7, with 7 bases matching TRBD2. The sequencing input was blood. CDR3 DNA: TGCGCCAGCAGCTCGGCGCGGTTTAGCGGGTTAAACTACGAGCAGTACTTC. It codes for CASSSARFSGLNYEQYF. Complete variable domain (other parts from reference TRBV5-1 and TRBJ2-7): KAGVTQTPRYLIKTRGQQVTLSCSPISGHRSVSWYQQTPGQGLQFLFEYFSETQRNKGNFPGRFSGRQFSNSRSEMNVSTLELGDSALYLCASSSARFSGLNYEQYFGPGTRLTVT.